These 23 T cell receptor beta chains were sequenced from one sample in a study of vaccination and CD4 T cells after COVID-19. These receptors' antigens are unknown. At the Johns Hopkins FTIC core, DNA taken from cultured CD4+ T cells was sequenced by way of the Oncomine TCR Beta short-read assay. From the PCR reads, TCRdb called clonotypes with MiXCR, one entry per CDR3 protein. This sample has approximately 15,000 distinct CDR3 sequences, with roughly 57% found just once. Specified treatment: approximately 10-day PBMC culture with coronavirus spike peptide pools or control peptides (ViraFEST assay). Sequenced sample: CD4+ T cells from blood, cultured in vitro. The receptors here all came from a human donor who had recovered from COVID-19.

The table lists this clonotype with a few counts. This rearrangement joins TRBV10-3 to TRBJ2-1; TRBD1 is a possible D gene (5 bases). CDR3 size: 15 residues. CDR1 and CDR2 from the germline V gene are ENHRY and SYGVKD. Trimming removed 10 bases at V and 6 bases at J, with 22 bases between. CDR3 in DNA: TGTGCCACTTCCCTGGCCGGAGATACAGGCAATGAGCAGTTCTTC. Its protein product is CATSLAGDTGNEQFF.

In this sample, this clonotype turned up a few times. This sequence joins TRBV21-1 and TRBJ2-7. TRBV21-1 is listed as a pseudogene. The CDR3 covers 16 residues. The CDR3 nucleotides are TGTGCCAGCAGCGGGCTTGGTAGATCAGTTGCGTACGAGCAGTACTTC. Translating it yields CASSGLGRSVAYEQYF.

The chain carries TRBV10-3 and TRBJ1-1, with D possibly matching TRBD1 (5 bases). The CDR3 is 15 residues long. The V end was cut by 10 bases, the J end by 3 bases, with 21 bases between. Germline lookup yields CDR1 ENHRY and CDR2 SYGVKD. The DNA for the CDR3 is TGTGCCACGTCAAGGGCAGGGAATTCGGACACTGAAGCTTTCTTT. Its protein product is CATSRAGNSDTEAFF.

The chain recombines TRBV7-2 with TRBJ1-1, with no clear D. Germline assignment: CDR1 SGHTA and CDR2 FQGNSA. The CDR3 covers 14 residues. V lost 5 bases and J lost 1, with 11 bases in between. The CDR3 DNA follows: TGTGCCAGCAGCATAGGATGGGGGAACACTGAAGCTTTCTTT. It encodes CASSIGWGNTEAFF.

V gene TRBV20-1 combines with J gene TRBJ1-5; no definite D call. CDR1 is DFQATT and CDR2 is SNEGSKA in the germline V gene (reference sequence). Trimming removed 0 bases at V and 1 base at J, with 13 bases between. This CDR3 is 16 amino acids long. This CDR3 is CSARDSGVASNQPQHF. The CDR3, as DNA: TGCAGTGCTAGAGATTCTGGTGTAGCAAGCAATCAGCCCCAGCATTTT.

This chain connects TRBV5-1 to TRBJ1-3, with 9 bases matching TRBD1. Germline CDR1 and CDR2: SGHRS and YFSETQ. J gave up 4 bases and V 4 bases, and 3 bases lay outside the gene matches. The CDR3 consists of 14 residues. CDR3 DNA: TGCGCCAGCAGCGAGGGGACAGGGGGAAACACCATATATTTT. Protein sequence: CASSEGTGGNTIYF.

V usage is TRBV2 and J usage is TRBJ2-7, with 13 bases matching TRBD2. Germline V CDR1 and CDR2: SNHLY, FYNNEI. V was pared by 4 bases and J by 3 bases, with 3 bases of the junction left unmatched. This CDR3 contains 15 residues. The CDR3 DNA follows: TGTGCCAGCAGTGGGACTAGCGGGAGCTTCTACGAGCAGTACTTC. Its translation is CASSGTSGSFYEQYF.

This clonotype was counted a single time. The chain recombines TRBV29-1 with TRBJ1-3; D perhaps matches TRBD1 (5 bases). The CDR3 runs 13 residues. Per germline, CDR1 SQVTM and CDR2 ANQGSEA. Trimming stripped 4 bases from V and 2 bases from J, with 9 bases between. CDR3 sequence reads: CSVVPGPGNTIYF. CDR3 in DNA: TGCAGCGTTGTTCCAGGGCCTGGAAACACCATATATTTT.

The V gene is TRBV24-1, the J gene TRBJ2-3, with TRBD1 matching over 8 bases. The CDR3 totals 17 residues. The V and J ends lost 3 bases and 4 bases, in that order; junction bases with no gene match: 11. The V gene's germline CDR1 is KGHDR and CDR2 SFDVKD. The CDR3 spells CATSDPKDRAGSDTQYF. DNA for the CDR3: TGTGCCACCAGTGATCCAAAGGACAGGGCTGGGTCAGATACGCAGTATTTT.

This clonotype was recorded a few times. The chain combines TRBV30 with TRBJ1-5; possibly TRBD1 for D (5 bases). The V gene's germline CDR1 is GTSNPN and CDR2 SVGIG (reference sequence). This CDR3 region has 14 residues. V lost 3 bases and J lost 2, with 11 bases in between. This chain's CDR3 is CAWSRAGGNQPQHF. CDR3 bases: TGTGCCTGGAGCAGGGCGGGTGGCAATCAGCCCCAGCATTTT.

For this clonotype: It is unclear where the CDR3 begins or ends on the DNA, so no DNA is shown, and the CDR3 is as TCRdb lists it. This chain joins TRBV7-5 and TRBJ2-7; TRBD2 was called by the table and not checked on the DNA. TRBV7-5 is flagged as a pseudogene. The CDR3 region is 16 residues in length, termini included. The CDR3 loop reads CISVPEARDYPYEQYF.

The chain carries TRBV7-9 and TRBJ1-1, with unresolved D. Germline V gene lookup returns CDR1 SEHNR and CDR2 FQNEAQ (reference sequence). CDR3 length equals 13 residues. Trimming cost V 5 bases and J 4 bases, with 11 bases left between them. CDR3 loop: CASSVYTSTEAFF. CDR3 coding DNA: TGTGCCAGCAGCGTTTACACGAGCACTGAAGCTTTCTTT. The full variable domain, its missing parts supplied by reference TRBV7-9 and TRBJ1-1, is DTGVSQNPRHKITKRGQNVTFRCDPISEHNRLYWYRQTLGQGPEFLTYFQNEAQLEKSRLLSDRFSAERPKGSFSTLEIQRTEQGDSAMYLCASSVYTSTEAFFGQGTRLTVV.

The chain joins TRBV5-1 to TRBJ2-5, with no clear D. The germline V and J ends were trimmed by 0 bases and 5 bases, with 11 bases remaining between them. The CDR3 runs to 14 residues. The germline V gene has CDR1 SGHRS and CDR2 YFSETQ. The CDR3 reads CASSLDRAEETQYF. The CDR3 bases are TGCGCCAGCAGCTTGGATCGGGCGGAGGAGACCCAGTACTTC.

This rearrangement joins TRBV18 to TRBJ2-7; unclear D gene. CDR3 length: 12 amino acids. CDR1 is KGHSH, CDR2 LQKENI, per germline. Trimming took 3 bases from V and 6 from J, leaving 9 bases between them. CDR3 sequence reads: CASSPSLSEQYF. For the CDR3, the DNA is TGTGCCAGCTCACCTAGTCTCTCCGAGCAGTACTTC.

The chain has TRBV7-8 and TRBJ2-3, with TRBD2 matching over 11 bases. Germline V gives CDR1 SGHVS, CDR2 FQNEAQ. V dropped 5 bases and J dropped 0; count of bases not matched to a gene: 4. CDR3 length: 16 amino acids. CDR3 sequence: CASSKLAGASTDTQYF. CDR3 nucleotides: TGTGCCAGCAGCAAACTAGCGGGAGCGAGCACAGATACGCAGTATTTT.

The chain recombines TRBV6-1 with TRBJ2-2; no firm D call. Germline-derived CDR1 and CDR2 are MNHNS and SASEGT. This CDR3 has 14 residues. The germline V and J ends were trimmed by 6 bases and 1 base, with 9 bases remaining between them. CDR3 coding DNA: TGTGCCAGCAGCTGGGATTTGAACACCGGGGAGCTGTTTTTT. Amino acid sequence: CASSWDLNTGELFF.

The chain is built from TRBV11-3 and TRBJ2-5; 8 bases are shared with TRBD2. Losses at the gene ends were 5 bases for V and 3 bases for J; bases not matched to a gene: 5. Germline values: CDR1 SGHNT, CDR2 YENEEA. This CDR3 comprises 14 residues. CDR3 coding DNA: TGTGCCAGCAGCCTTACGACTAGCGAAGAGACCCAGTACTTC. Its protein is CASSLTTSEETQYF.

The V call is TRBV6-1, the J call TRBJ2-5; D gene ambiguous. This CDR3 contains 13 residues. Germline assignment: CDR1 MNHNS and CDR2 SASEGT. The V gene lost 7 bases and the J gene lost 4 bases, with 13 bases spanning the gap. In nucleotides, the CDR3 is TGTGCCAGCATTCTACATGTAGCAGAGACCCAGTACTTC. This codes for CASILHVAETQYF.

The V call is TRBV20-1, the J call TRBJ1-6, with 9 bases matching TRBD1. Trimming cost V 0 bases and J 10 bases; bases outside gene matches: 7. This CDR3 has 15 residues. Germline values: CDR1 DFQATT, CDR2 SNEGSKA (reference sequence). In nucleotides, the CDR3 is TGCAGTGCTAGAGATCAGGGGACAGGGTGGTCACCCCTCCACTTT. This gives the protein CSARDQGTGWSPLHF.

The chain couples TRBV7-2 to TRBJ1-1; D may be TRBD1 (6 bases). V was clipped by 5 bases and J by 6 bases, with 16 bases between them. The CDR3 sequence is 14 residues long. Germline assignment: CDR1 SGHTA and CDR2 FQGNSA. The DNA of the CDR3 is TGTGCCAGCAGCGTAGACAGGAGGAATCCTGAAGCTTTCTTT. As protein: CASSVDRRNPEAFF.

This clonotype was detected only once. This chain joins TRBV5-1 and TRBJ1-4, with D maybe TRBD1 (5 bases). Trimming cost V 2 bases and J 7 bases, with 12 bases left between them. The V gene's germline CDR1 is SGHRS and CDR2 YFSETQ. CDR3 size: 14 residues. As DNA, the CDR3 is TGCGCCAGCAGCTTTGGTCTAAGGGGTGAAAAACTGTTTTTT. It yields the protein CASSFGLRGEKLFF. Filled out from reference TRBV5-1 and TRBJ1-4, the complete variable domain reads KAGVTQTPRYLIKTRGQQVTLSCSPISGHRSVSWYQQTPGQGLQFLFEYFSETQRNKGNFPGRFSGRQFSNSRSEMNVSTLELGDSALYLCASSFGLRGEKLFFGSGTQLSVL.

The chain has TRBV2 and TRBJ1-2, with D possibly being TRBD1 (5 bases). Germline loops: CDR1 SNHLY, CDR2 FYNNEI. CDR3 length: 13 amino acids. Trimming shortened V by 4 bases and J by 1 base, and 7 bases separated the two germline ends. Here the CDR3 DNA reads TGTGCCAGCAGTGGGGACGGTAACTATGGCTACACCTTC. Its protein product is CASSGDGNYGYTF.

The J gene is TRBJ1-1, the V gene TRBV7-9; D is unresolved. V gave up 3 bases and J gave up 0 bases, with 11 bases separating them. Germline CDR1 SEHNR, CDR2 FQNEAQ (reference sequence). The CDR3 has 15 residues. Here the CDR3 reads CASSFSVGMNTEAFF. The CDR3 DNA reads TGTGCCAGCAGCTTCAGTGTAGGGATGAACACTGAAGCTTTCTTT.